This T cell receptor (beta chain) was identified in a study of T-cell memory formation after mild COVID-19. About the study: Across donors, TCR clusters were largely donor specific.

Germline-derived CDR1 and CDR2 are SGHRS and YFSETQ. This CDR3 has 14 amino acids. Turning to this clonotype: Its antigen remains unidentified. The junction does not match germline at one end; this may be a read error.

Constant-segment primers served in 5'RACE that generated TCR alpha and TCR beta cDNA libraries bearing sample barcodes and UMIs. TCRdb recomputed calls from the 5' RACE reads with MiXCR, one row per CDR3 protein. The repertoire holds a few hundred thousand distinct CDR3 sequences, with 28% as singletons. Study observations and caveats: Day 15 to 85 contractors were CD4/CD8 balanced; later expanders leaned CD4+. Pre-infection memory contained some responding clones, which suggested that cross-reactive memory had joined.

The TCR was taken from an adult woman who had mild COVID-19 (a few samples of this study predate the infection). Cell type and time point are not known. The chain recombines TRBV5-1 with TRBJ1-1; the D is unclear. The specimen was PBMCs or a T cell subset sorted from them (not recorded which). The CDR3 here is CASSLAGRDPVQSF. In DNA form, the CDR3 reads TGCGCCAGCAGCTTGGCCGGACGGGATCCGGTCCAGAGCTTT. The full variable domain, rest sourced from reference TRBV5-1 and TRBJ1-1, is KAGVTQTPRYLIKTRGQQVTLSCSPISGHRSVSWYQQTPGQGLQFLFEYFSETQRNKGNFPGRFSGRQFSNSRSEMNVSTLELGDSALYLCASSLAGRDPVQSFGQGTRLTVV.